The T cell receptor beta chain described here comes from a study of blood T cell repertoires in COVID-19. About the study: The analysed material was cDNA or gDNA that came from T cells, B-cell-depleted T cells, or PBMCs.

The CDR3 is 15 amino acids. Germline CDR1 and CDR2: SGHTA and FQGTGA. V was pared by 5 bases and J by 0 bases, with 4 bases of the junction left unmatched. How the authors handled the data: The assay estimated nucleated cells by amplifying reference gene primers. Clones were read by immunoSEQ multiplex PCR, and TCRdb kept only the in-frame ones, dropping some. D and trimming were read from the DNA, whereas the V and J calls and clone size are those reported in that table. The sample has about 51,000 clones, roughly 84% seen once; the top ten hold about 4.2%. The chain combines TRBV7-3 with TRBJ2-1, with 7 bases matching TRBD2. The sequence was obtained from an older man with active COVID-19. Sequencing was carried out using peripheral blood. CDR3 nucleotide sequence: TGTGCCAGCAGCCCTAGCGGAGCCTCCTACAATGAGCAGTTCTTC. This gives the protein CASSPSGASYNEQFF.